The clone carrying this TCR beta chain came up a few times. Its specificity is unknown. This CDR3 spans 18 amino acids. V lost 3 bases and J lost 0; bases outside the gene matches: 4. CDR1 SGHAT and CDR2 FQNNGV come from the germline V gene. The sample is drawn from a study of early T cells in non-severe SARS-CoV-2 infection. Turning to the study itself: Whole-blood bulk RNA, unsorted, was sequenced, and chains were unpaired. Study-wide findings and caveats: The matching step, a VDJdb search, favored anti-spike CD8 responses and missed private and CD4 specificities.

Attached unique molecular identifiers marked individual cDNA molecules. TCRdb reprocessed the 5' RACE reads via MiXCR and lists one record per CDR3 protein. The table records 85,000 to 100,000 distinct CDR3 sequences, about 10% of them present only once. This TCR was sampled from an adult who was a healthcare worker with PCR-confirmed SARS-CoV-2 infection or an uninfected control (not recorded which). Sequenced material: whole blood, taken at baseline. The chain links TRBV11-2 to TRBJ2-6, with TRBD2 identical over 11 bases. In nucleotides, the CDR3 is TGTGCCAGCAGCTTGACTAGCGGGGCGATCTCTGGGGCCAACGTCCTGACTTTC. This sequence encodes CASSLTSGAISGANVLTF.